The 11 T cell receptor beta chains reported below all come from one sample, sequenced in a study of T cells in Graves' hyperthyroidism and ophthalmopathy. RNA transcripts served as the template for amplifying TCR beta CDR3 regions. Researchers ran a first-round RT-PCR on the TCR CDR3 using the HTBI primer set. TCRdb used MiXCR to reprocess the multiplex PCR reads, holding one entry per CDR3 protein. The sample contains roughly 700,000 distinct CDR3 sequences, 30% to 40% of which appear only once. Sequenced: blood. All receptors come from a woman in her 40s with Graves' hyperthyroidism.

This clonotype was counted at least ten times. J is TRBJ1-5 and V is TRBV12-3 or TRBV12-4; maybe TRBD1 (6 bases). The CDR3 is 12 amino acids. The germline V and J ends were trimmed by 7 bases and 2 bases, with 6 bases remaining between them. CDR3: CASNRGNQPQHF. In nucleotides, the CDR3 is TGTGCCAGCAACAGGGGCAATCAGCCCCAGCATTTT.

The chain uses TRBV12-3 or TRBV12-4 and TRBJ1-1, with unresolved D. The V and J ends lost 2 bases and 8 bases respectively, with 12 bases between them. The CDR3 sequence is 13 residues long. CDR3 region: CASSLIGQAEAFF. The CDR3 coding sequence is TGTGCCAGCAGTTTAATAGGGCAGGCAGAAGCTTTCTTT.

In its sample, this clonotype was seen many times. The rearrangement uses TRBV6-5 and TRBJ1-3; possible D gene TRBD1, 5 bases. Trimming shortened V by 6 bases and J by 11 bases, and 17 bases separated the two germline ends. The CDR3 sequence is 13 residues long. CDR1 MNHEY and CDR2 SVGAGI come from the germline V gene. The chain's CDR3 is CASRRTTDTPIYF. The CDR3 DNA follows: TGTGCCAGCAGGAGAACGACGGACACTCCCATATATTTT.

This clonotype was counted at least ten times. V is TRBV19 and J is TRBJ1-2, with D unclear. CDR1 and CDR2 (germline): LNHDA, SQIVND (reference sequence). The CDR3 loop spans 15 amino acids. V shed 4 bases and J shed 2 bases, with 14 bases lying between them. CDR3 amino acids: CASSTRTGINYGYTF. The DNA of the CDR3 is TGTGCCAGTAGTACCCGAACCGGCATCAACTATGGCTACACCTTC.

This clonotype was recorded many times. The chain combines TRBV25-1 with TRBJ2-6; TRBD1 aligns across 7 bases. J was trimmed by 0 bases and V by 6 bases; bases with no gene match: 8. The germline V gene encodes CDR1 MGHDK and CDR2 SYGVNS. The CDR3 has 17 amino acids. CDR3: CASSQVTGISGANVLTF. CDR3 coding DNA: TGTGCCAGCAGCCAAGTGACAGGGATCTCTGGGGCCAACGTCCTGACTTTC.

This sequence joins TRBV11-2 and TRBJ1-3; perhaps TRBD1 as D (5 bases). Germline V gene data show CDR1 as SGHAT and CDR2 as FQNNGV. The V and J ends lost 8 bases and 2 bases respectively, with 19 bases between them. CDR3 length equals 16 residues. CDR3 amino acids: CASSPTLTVAGNTIYF. Written as DNA, the CDR3 is TGTGCCAGCTCACCCACCCTGACAGTAGCTGGAAACACCATATATTTT.

This clonotype occurred many times. The chain uses TRBV10-3 and TRBJ1-2, with D possibly matching TRBD1 (5 bases). Trimming took off 7 bases at V and 0 bases at J, with 12 bases between the two ends. The V gene's germline CDR1 is ENHRY and CDR2 SYGVKD. CDR3 length equals 14 residues. The CDR3 is CAITGTDTNYGYTF. The CDR3 nucleotides are TGTGCCATCACCGGGACGGATACTAACTATGGCTACACCTTC.

This clonotype has a count of ten or more. This rearrangement joins TRBV20-1 to TRBJ1-2, with D tentatively TRBD1 (6 bases). Germline loops: CDR1 DFQATT, CDR2 SNEGSKA (reference sequence). V was shortened by 3 bases and J by 6 bases, with 20 bases between the two germline ends. The CDR3 is 15 residues long. In nucleotides, the CDR3 is TGCAGTGCTAGCATGAGGCGCGACAGGAGGCATGGCTACACCTTC. It specifies CSASMRRDRRHGYTF.

This clonotype was recorded many times. This chain joins TRBV20-1 and TRBJ1-1; no definite D call. The CDR3 extends over 13 amino acids. Deletions cut 0 bases from V and 2 bases from J, with 7 bases between. CDR1 and CDR2 from the germline V gene are DFQATT and SNEGSKA (reference sequence). The CDR3 loop reads CSARDSGNTEAFF. The CDR3, as DNA: TGCAGTGCTAGAGATAGCGGAAACACTGAAGCTTTCTTT.

This clonotype was counted between two and nine times. The genes are TRBV27 and TRBJ1-2; weak D call: TRBD1 (5 bases). The ends were cut back, 6 bases at V and 0 bases at J, with 11 bases in the middle. Germline V lookup: CDR1 MNHEY, CDR2 SMNVEV (reference sequence). The CDR3 loop spans 14 amino acids. For the CDR3, the DNA is TGTGCCAGCAGCTTACAGGCAACTAACTATGGCTACACCTTC. This gives the protein CASSLQATNYGYTF.

Worth noting for this clonotype: Since no conserved phenylalanine or tryptophan closes the CDR3, a read error is the likely cause. The V gene is TRBV7-9, the J gene TRBJ1-2; a weak D match, TRBD1 (5 bases). The CDR3 extends over 16 amino acids. V was shortened by 2 bases and J by 2 bases, with 15 bases between the two germline ends. CDR1 and CDR2 from the germline V gene are SEHNR and FQNEAQ (reference sequence). The CDR3 bases are TGTGCCAGCAGCTTAAGCCGGGACCTTCTAAACTATGGCTACACCCTC. It yields the protein CASSLSRDLLNYGYTL.